The rows below give T cell receptor beta chains drawn from one sample of a study of T cell changes during pregnancy in multiple sclerosis. The table came from immunoSEQ multiplex PCR; TCRdb's copy has only in-frame clones and leaves some out. The sample comprises 25,000 to 35,000 clones, roughly 90% of which are singletons, and roughly 0.42% rests with the top ten. Sequences were derived from CD4+ T cells from peripheral blood mononuclear cells, sampled in the second trimester of pregnancy. The origin of the receptors is a female donor in good health, enrolled as a control in a pregnancy study. Each CDR3 is given with its conserved first and last residue. Each record gives: V gene, J gene, D gene, clone size, CDR3 length, CDR3 DNA, CDR3 protein. D genes are given only for firm matches. Size values are once, few and many counts, or a class for expanded clones, and some rows have none.

v_call: TRBV5-5; j_call: TRBJ1-2; d_call: TRBD1; clone_size: .; cdr3_length: 16; cdr3_nt: TGTGCCAGCAGCTCCCTGGGGACAGACTCCTTCTATGGCTACACCTTC; cdr3_aa: CASSSLGTDSFYGYTF
v_call: TRBV30; j_call: TRBJ2-2; d_call: .; clone_size: .; cdr3_length: 15; cdr3_nt: TGTGCCTGGACCACCCCGGGACAGAACACCGGGGAGCTGTTTTTT; cdr3_aa: CAWTTPGQNTGELFF
v_call: TRBV18; j_call: TRBJ1-2; d_call: .; clone_size: .; cdr3_length: 16; cdr3_nt: TGTGCCAGCTCACCAGTGGCGGGATCGGCTAACTATGGCTACACCTTC; cdr3_aa: CASSPVAGSANYGYTF
v_call: TRBV12-5; j_call: TRBJ2-5; d_call: TRBD2; clone_size: once; cdr3_length: 16; cdr3_nt: TGTGCTAGTGGCCTCGGGACTAGCGGGAGGAGAGAGACCCAGTACTTC; cdr3_aa: CASGLGTSGRRETQYF
v_call: TRBV4-2; j_call: TRBJ2-3; d_call: TRBD2; clone_size: .; cdr3_length: 15; cdr3_nt: TGTGCCAGCAGCCAGATTAGCGGGAGAACAGATACGCAGTATTTT; cdr3_aa: CASSQISGRTDTQYF
v_call: TRBV7-2; j_call: TRBJ2-7; d_call: TRBD2; clone_size: .; cdr3_length: 16; cdr3_nt: TGTGCCAGCAGCCCGGGGGGACTAGCGGGGATCTACGAGCAGTACTTC; cdr3_aa: CASSPGGLAGIYEQYF
v_call: TRBV30; j_call: TRBJ1-1; d_call: .; clone_size: .; cdr3_length: 11; cdr3_nt: TGTGCCTGGAGTCGGGGTTTTGAAGCTTTCTTT; cdr3_aa: CAWSRGFEAFF
v_call: TRBV30; j_call: TRBJ1-3; d_call: TRBD1; clone_size: .; cdr3_length: 16; cdr3_nt: TGTGCCTGGAGGCCCCCCCCGACAGGGGCTGGAAACACCATATATTTT; cdr3_aa: CAWRPPPTGAGNTIYF
v_call: TRBV27; j_call: TRBJ2-7; d_call: TRBD1; clone_size: .; cdr3_length: 15; cdr3_nt: TGTGCCAGCAGACCGATCCGGGACAGCTCCTACGAGCAGTACTTC; cdr3_aa: CASRPIRDSSYEQYF
v_call: TRBV27; j_call: TRBJ2-5; d_call: .; clone_size: .; cdr3_length: 15; cdr3_nt: TGTGCCAGCAGTGACACAGGGGCGGGAGGCGAGACCCAGTACTTC; cdr3_aa: CASSDTGAGGETQYF
v_call: TRBV14; j_call: TRBJ2-7; d_call: TRBD2; clone_size: .; cdr3_length: 15; cdr3_nt: TGTGCCAGCAGCCAGTCCCTTAGCGGGAGGGGCGAGCAGTACTTC; cdr3_aa: CASSQSLSGRGEQYF
v_call: TRBV19; j_call: TRBJ2-1; d_call: TRBD1; clone_size: .; cdr3_length: 15; cdr3_nt: TGTGCCAGTATGAGGACAGGCCTTTTTCGGGATGAGCAGTTCTTC; cdr3_aa: CASMRTGLFRDEQFF
v_call: TRBV29-1; j_call: TRBJ2-7; d_call: TRBD1; clone_size: .; cdr3_length: 16; cdr3_nt: TGCAGCGCCCGAGGGGGGCCGGGGACAGGGTACTCCGAGCAGTACTTC; cdr3_aa: CSARGGPGTGYSEQYF
v_call: TRBV5-4; j_call: TRBJ1-2; d_call: .; clone_size: .; cdr3_length: 15; cdr3_nt: TGTGCCAGCAGCTTCCCCGGACAGATACTTTATGGCTACACCTTC; cdr3_aa: CASSFPGQILYGYTF
v_call: TRBV10-3; j_call: TRBJ1-3; d_call: .; clone_size: .; cdr3_length: 16; cdr3_nt: TGTGCCATCAGCCGATCCGCACCCAGCTCTGGAAACACCATATATTTT; cdr3_aa: CAISRSAPSSGNTIYF
v_call: TRBV6-1; j_call: TRBJ1-6; d_call: TRBD1; clone_size: .; cdr3_length: 16; cdr3_nt: TGTGCCAGCAGTGAGAGGACAGGGGGGAATAATTCACCCCTCCACTTT; cdr3_aa: CASSERTGGNNSPLHF
v_call: TRBV18; j_call: TRBJ1-1; d_call: .; clone_size: .; cdr3_length: 18; cdr3_nt: TGTGCCAGCTCCCCGCGGGTGGCGTTCGTGGGATTTAACACTGAAGCTTTCTTT; cdr3_aa: CASSPRVAFVGFNTEAFF
v_call: TRBV5-1; j_call: TRBJ1-4; d_call: .; clone_size: .; cdr3_length: 14; cdr3_nt: TGCGCCAGCAGCTTGGGTGCAGGGCGGGAAAAACTGTTTTTT; cdr3_aa: CASSLGAGREKLFF
v_call: TRBV18; j_call: TRBJ2-2; d_call: TRBD1; clone_size: .; cdr3_length: 16; cdr3_nt: TGTGCCAGCTCACCTTTGGGACAGGGTATTGCCGGGGAGCTGTTTTTT; cdr3_aa: CASSPLGQGIAGELFF
v_call: TRBV5-4; j_call: TRBJ1-3; d_call: .; clone_size: .; cdr3_length: 15; cdr3_nt: TGTGCCAGCAGCTTGGAGGGCAGGGCTGGAAACACCATATATTTT; cdr3_aa: CASSLEGRAGNTIYF
v_call: TRBV5-1; j_call: TRBJ2-7; d_call: .; clone_size: .; cdr3_length: 13; cdr3_nt: TGCGCCAGCAGCCCAGGCGGGGCCTACGAGCAGTACTTC; cdr3_aa: CASSPGGAYEQYF
v_call: TRBV6-1; j_call: TRBJ1-1; d_call: .; clone_size: once; cdr3_length: 13; cdr3_nt: TGTGCCAGCAGTGAAATACAGCCTAATGAAGCTTTCTTT; cdr3_aa: CASSEIQPNEAFF
v_call: TRBV6-5; j_call: TRBJ1-1; d_call: .; clone_size: .; cdr3_length: 14; cdr3_nt: TGTGCCAGCACCCGAACAACGATGAACACTGAAGCTTTCTTT; cdr3_aa: CASTRTTMNTEAFF